A selection of T cell receptor beta chains follows, all from one sample in a study of early T cells in non-severe SARS-CoV-2 infection. TCRdb itself ran the 5' RACE reads through MiXCR, one entry per CDR3 protein. The table has roughly 40,000 distinct CDR3 sequences, less than 7% seen once. Input material: whole blood. The receptor source for this set is an adult who was a healthcare worker with PCR-confirmed SARS-CoV-2 infection or an uninfected control (not recorded which). Both conserved end residues are part of each CDR3. The order of the fields is clone size, J gene, V gene, D gene, CDR3 DNA, CDR3 protein. D genes are given only for firm matches. A row's size may be missing; if present it is once, few, many or a size class.

once | TRBJ1-6 | TRBV7-2 | NA | TGTGCCAGCAACTTGGGGGGACCCTTTTCACCCCTCCACTTT | CASNLGGPFSPLHF
few | TRBJ2-5 | TRBV6-1 | TRBD2 | TGTGCCAGCAGTGAAGGTGCGGGGGGGCAAGAGACCCAGTACTTC | CASSEGAGGQETQYF
NA | TRBJ1-4 | TRBV29-1 | TRBD1 | TGCAGCGTTGAGAGAGAGGCAGGGGGATCGGAACTGTTTTTT | CSVEREAGGSELFF
few | TRBJ2-3 | TRBV5-1 | NA | TGCGCCAGCAGCCCGTATGGGGGAGAGGTGGCAGATACGCAGTATTTT | CASSPYGGEVADTQYF
NA | TRBJ1-4 | TRBV15 | NA | TGTGCCACCAGCAGTGTTCTCGGGAGTTCTGAAAAACTGTTTTTT | CATSSVLGSSEKLFF
NA | TRBJ1-4 | TRBV2 | TRBD1 | TGTGCCAGCAGTACCATTCGACAGGGGGCTGAAAAACTGTTTTTT | CASSTIRQGAEKLFF
NA | TRBJ2-5 | TRBV7-2 | NA | TGTGCCAGCAGCTTGGAACCGGGGGCCCAGTACTTC | CASSLEPGAQYF
many | TRBJ2-7 | TRBV7-6 | NA | TGTGCCAGCAGCTTAGGCCAGGAAACCTACGAGCAGTACTTC | CASSLGQETYEQYF
few | TRBJ2-7 | TRBV29-1 | TRBD1 | TGCAGCGTTGAACCGACAGGGGGCAGCTCCTACGAGCAGTACTTC | CSVEPTGGSSYEQYF
few | TRBJ1-2 | TRBV6-5 | NA | TGTGCCAGCAGTTACTCTGGGAGTAACTATGGCTACACCTTC | CASSYSGSNYGYTF
NA | TRBJ1-4 | TRBV7-9 | NA | TGTGCCAGCAGCTTAGTACAGAAACCCGCAACTAATGAAAAACTGTTTTTT | CASSLVQKPATNEKLFF
few | TRBJ2-1 | TRBV3-1 | NA | TGTGCCAGCAGCCAAGGAAGGGGGTATGAGCAGTTCTTC | CASSQGRGYEQFF
NA | TRBJ2-5 | TRBV15 | TRBD1 | TGTGCCACCAGCAGAGGCCGGGACAGGGGGCTTGCCCAGTACTTC | CATSRGRDRGLAQYF
few | TRBJ1-2 | TRBV5-1 | NA | TGCGCCAGCAGCTTGACCGGGGTCAACTATGGCTACACCTTC | CASSLTGVNYGYTF
many | TRBJ1-2 | TRBV29-1 | TRBD1 | TGCAGCGTTTCACAGGGGGACTATGGCTACACCTTC | CSVSQGDYGYTF
NA | TRBJ2-5 | TRBV5-1 | TRBD2 | TGCGCCAGCAGCTTGGGGGGACTAGCGGGACTCCAAGAGACCCAGTACTTC | CASSLGGLAGLQETQYF
many | TRBJ1-2 | TRBV5-1 | TRBD1 | TGCGCCAGCAGCTTAGACAGGGCTAACTATGGCTACACCTTC | CASSLDRANYGYTF
few | TRBJ2-5 | TRBV6-6 | NA | TGTGCCAGCAGTTACTCTAGAGGCTTACAAGAGACCCAGTACTTC | CASSYSRGLQETQYF
many | TRBJ2-7 | TRBV5-6 | NA | TGTGCCAGCAGACCGGGAGTTGCCTACGAGCAGTACTTC | CASRPGVAYEQYF
many | TRBJ1-1 | TRBV5-5 | NA | TGTGCCAGCAGCTTGGCCCACAGGGTGGGCACTGAAGCTTTCTTT | CASSLAHRVGTEAFF
few | TRBJ2-3 | TRBV6-6 | TRBD2 | TGTGCCAGCAGTTACGCGACTAGCGGGGGTACAAGCACAGATACGCAGTATTTT | CASSYATSGGTSTDTQYF
many | TRBJ2-5 | TRBV18 | NA | TGTGCCAGCTCACCCGTGACTGGACCCCAAGAGACCCAGTACTTC | CASSPVTGPQETQYF
many | TRBJ2-1 | TRBV12-3/TRBV12-4 | NA | TGTGCCAGCATCAAGGAGGCGTACAATGAGCAGTTCTTC | CASIKEAYNEQFF
many | TRBJ2-5 | TRBV7-9 | NA | TGTGCCAGCAGCTCCCCGGTAGAGACCCAGTACTTC | CASSSPVETQYF
many | TRBJ2-7 | TRBV3-1 | NA | TGTGCCAGCAGCCAAGAATTGGGGGTCATCGACGAGCAGTACTTC | CASSQELGVIDEQYF
many | TRBJ1-1 | TRBV30 | NA | TGTGCCTGGAGTTGGGAGGGCAGGGCTTTCTTT | CAWSWEGRAFF
NA | TRBJ2-3 | TRBV29-1 | NA | TGCAGCGCTATCAAGAGCGCCCGGGACACAGATACGCAGTATTTT | CSAIKSARDTDTQYF
many | TRBJ1-6 | TRBV4-1 | NA | TGCGCCAGCAGCCAAGATCCACTTGTCGGACCGGAGCTTAAGAGCTCCTATAATTCACCCCTCCACTTT | CASSQDPLVGPELKSSYNSPLHF
few | TRBJ1-1 | TRBV11-2 | NA | TGTGCCAGCAGCCCCGGACGGTCGGCTGAAGCTTTCTTT | CASSPGRSAEAFF
many | TRBJ1-5 | TRBV12-3/TRBV12-4 | NA | TGTGCCAGCAGCCGAGGGGAGGGCAATCAGCCCCAGCATTTT | CASSRGEGNQPQHF
many | TRBJ2-2 | TRBV5-1 | NA | TGCGCCAGCAGCTTGGACACCCTTGGGGGGGAGCTGTTTTTT | CASSLDTLGGELFF
many | TRBJ2-5 | TRBV5-1 | NA | TGCGCCAGCAGCTTGAGTACGACTCAAGAGACCCAGTACTTC | CASSLSTTQETQYF
many | TRBJ1-1 | TRBV5-5 | TRBD1 | TGTGCCAGCAGCTTTACCGGGACAGCAAACACTGAAGCTTTCTTT | CASSFTGTANTEAFF
NA | TRBJ1-1 | TRBV3-1 | NA | TGTGCCAGCAGCCCCCAACTGAACACTGAAGCTTTCTTT | CASSPQLNTEAFF
NA | TRBJ2-1 | TRBV27 | TRBD2 | TGTGCCAGCAGTTTACTAGCGGGGGGCCTGGAGCAGTTCTTC | CASSLLAGGLEQFF
many | TRBJ1-1 | TRBV12-3/TRBV12-4 | NA | TGTGCCAGCAGTCCGAAACTGGGGGGAGACAAGAACACTGAAGCTTTCTTT | CASSPKLGGDKNTEAFF
many | TRBJ2-1 | TRBV12-3/TRBV12-4 | TRBD2 | TGTGCCAGCAGGGCTAGCGGAATTAATGAGCAGTTCTTC | CASRASGINEQFF
many | TRBJ2-2 | TRBV6-5 | TRBD1 | TGTGCCAGCAGTTACCCCGGGACAGGGACCACCGGGGAGCTGTTTTTT | CASSYPGTGTTGELFF
many | TRBJ2-3 | TRBV20-1 | NA | TGCAGTGCTAAAAAAAGTAGCGGCACAGATACGCAGTATTTT | CSAKKSSGTDTQYF
NA | TRBJ1-2 | TRBV28 | TRBD1 | TGTGCCAGCAGTTTCCCCTGGACAGGAGAGTACAACTATGGCTACACCTTC | CASSFPWTGEYNYGYTF
many | TRBJ1-3 | TRBV6-2/TRBV6-3 | NA | TGTGCCAGCAGTTATTCTCCTGTCTCTGGAAACACCATATATTTT | CASSYSPVSGNTIYF
many | TRBJ2-5 | TRBV7-3 | NA | TGTGCCAGCAGCTTAATGGGCCCCACAGTACCCCAAGAGACCCAGTACTTC | CASSLMGPTVPQETQYF
few | TRBJ1-1 | TRBV11-2 | NA | TGTGCCAGCAGAAGGGGGGTTGGGATGAACACTGAAGCTTTCTTT | CASRRGVGMNTEAFF
many | TRBJ2-3 | TRBV7-9 | NA | TGTGCCAGCAGTAGGACTGGTACGACAGATACGCAGTATTTT | CASSRTGTTDTQYF
NA | TRBJ2-7 | TRBV20-1 | TRBD2 | TGCAGTGCTAGCGGGGGGGGATACGAGCAGTACTTC | CSASGGGYEQYF
NA | TRBJ2-5 | TRBV2 | NA | TGTGCCAGCAGAGAGTACCAAGAGACCCAGTACTTC | CASREYQETQYF
NA | TRBJ2-6 | TRBV10-2 | NA | TGCGCCAGCAGTGCGTCTGGGGCCAACGTCCTGACTTTC | CASSASGANVLTF
NA | TRBJ2-7 | TRBV4-1 | NA | TGCGCCAGCAGCCAATCTCAGGGGCTTACCTACGAGCAGTACTTC | CASSQSQGLTYEQYF
NA | TRBJ1-1 | TRBV7-6 | TRBD1 | TGTGCCAGCAGCCTAGCGACAGGGGCAAGCGGCACTGAAGCTTTCTTT | CASSLATGASGTEAFF
many | TRBJ2-7 | TRBV5-6 | NA | TGTGCCAGCAGCTTTGTTCCGGGACGAATGAGCTCCTACGAGCAGTACTTC | CASSFVPGRMSSYEQYF
NA | TRBJ2-1 | TRBV5-1 | NA | TGCGCCAGCAGCTCCCACAACTCGTTAGGGGCCCTTGGGGATGAGCAGTTCTTC | CASSSHNSLGALGDEQFF
few | TRBJ2-5 | TRBV9 | TRBD2 | TGTGCCAGCAGCGTAGGCACTAGCGGGGGGGCAGAGACCCAGTACTTC | CASSVGTSGGAETQYF
few | TRBJ2-4 | TRBV5-1 | NA | TGCGCCAGCAGCCGTGACAGCCCCACCAAAAACATTCAGTACTTC | CASSRDSPTKNIQYF